The following is a T cell receptor (beta chain) sequence with its context. What it binds is unknown. This CDR3 is 13 amino acids long. Germline V gene sequence: CDR1 ENHRY, CDR2 SYGVKD. V was clipped by 7 bases and J by 0 bases, with 7 bases between them. This sample is drawn from a study of CD8+CD57+ T cells in acquired aplastic anemia. Study-wide results and limits: CD8+ Simpson's diversity did not differ significantly between patients and controls.

In patients chosen for sequencing, flow cytometry had shown CD8+CD57+ cell expansion. Severe acquired aplastic anemia was the diagnosis recorded for all patients. Blood was sampled before the patients had received any therapy. Genomic DNA templated the TCR beta VDJ and CDR3 profiling. A single record per CDR3 protein comes from TCRdb applying MiXCR to the reads. The profile covers about 160,000 distinct CDR3 sequences, with about 45% appearing a single time and approximately 3% taken by the ten largest. The sequencing input was sorted CD4+, CD8+, or CD8+CD57+ T cells (not recorded which) from PBMCs. The receptor's source is a human donor with aplastic anemia. The chain carries TRBV10-3 and TRBJ1-5; the D is unclear. CDR3: CAITADSNQPQHF. The CDR3, as DNA: TGTGCCATCACGGCAGATAGCAATCAGCCCCAGCATTTT.